This T cell receptor beta chain is from a study of vaccination and CD4 T cells after COVID-19. The treatment was: approximately 10-day PBMC culture with coronavirus spike peptide pools or control peptides (ViraFEST assay). General observations from the study: The study found that a median approximately 83% of reactive clones in convalescent patients appeared only post-vaccination.

Sequencing of DNA taken from cultured CD4+ T cells relied on the Oncomine TCR Beta short-read assay. TCRdb reprocessed the PCR reads via MiXCR and lists one record per CDR3 protein. The data hold around 25,000 distinct CDR3 sequences, with roughly 45% observed a single time. Worth noting for this clonotype: Its antigen is as yet unknown.

Sequenced input: CD4+ T cells from blood, cultured in vitro. The TCR originated in a human donor who had recovered from COVID-19.

Here the CDR3 reads CASSLTGGFGYTF. The DNA for the CDR3 is TGTGCCAGCAGTTTAACAGGGGGCTTTGGCTACACCTTC. The chain recombines TRBV28 with TRBJ1-2; 9 nucleotides align to TRBD1. The CDR3 extends over 13 amino acids. The germline CDR1 and CDR2 sequences are MDHEN and SYDVKM. J lost 7 bases, V lost 2 bases, and 2 bases had no gene match.